These T cell receptor beta chains were read from a single sample in a study of graft-versus-host responses after intestinal transplantation. The data were produced by immunoSEQ multiplex PCR, yet TCRdb's version contains in-frame clones alone and is incomplete. The sample comprises about 97,000 clones, over 75% of which are singletons, and about 16% rests with the top ten. This specimen consisted of PBMCs, obtained approximately 470 days after intestinal transplant. Receptor source: a human patient who received an intestinal transplant, so some T cells may come from the graft donor. Each CDR3 is given with its conserved first and last residue. D genes are given only for firm matches. Rows give clone size only sometimes, using once, few, many, or a class for an expanded clone.

TGCGCCAGCAGTGCCGACGGGGGGACTGAAGCTTTCTTT	CASSADGGTEAFF	.	.	13	TRBV10-1	TRBJ1-1
TGTGCCAGCTCACCATCGGGGCCGAATTCACCCCTCCACTTT	CASSPSGPNSPLHF	.	.	14	TRBV18	TRBJ1-6
TGTGCCAGCAGACTACAGCCTAGCACAGATACGCAGTATTTT	CASRLQPSTDTQYF	.	once	14	TRBV11-2	TRBJ2-3
TGTGCCAGCAGCCAAGGGTCTGGAAACACCATATATTTT	CASSQGSGNTIYF	.	.	13	TRBV5-4	TRBJ1-3
TGTGCCAGCTCACCGGGGACTTTCTACGAGCAGTACTTC	CASSPGTFYEQYF	.	.	13	TRBV18	TRBJ2-7
TGTGCCAGCAGCTTACAGGGAATTCTCTACGAGCAGTACTTC	CASSLQGILYEQYF	.	.	14	TRBV7-8	TRBJ2-7
TGTGCCAGCAGCCTAGGGTTTCCCTACAATGAGCAGTTCTTC	CASSLGFPYNEQFF	.	.	14	TRBV7-3	TRBJ2-1
TGTGCCAGCAGCGGGGACAGAGCCTACGAGCAGTACTTC	CASSGDRAYEQYF	TRBD1	.	13	TRBV5-8	TRBJ2-7
TGCAGCGTTGAAGGAAGCGATAACACTGAAGCTTTCTTT	CSVEGSDNTEAFF	.	.	13	TRBV29-1	TRBJ1-1
TGTGCCAGCACCCCCGACCGGAGGGGCACTGAAGCTTTCTTT	CASTPDRRGTEAFF	.	.	14	TRBV5-6	TRBJ1-1
TGTGCCAGCAGCCCCCGGGGGGGGACAGGGCGAGTCTATGGCTACACCTTC	CASSPRGGTGRVYGYTF	TRBD1	.	17	TRBV9	TRBJ1-2
TGTGCCAGCAACCTAAACAACCCGCGAGGCTACACCTTC	CASNLNNPRGYTF	.	.	13	TRBV6-1	TRBJ1-2
TGTGCCAGCAGCCTAGAGGGGGGGACTGAAGCTTTCTTT	CASSLEGGTEAFF	.	few	13	TRBV7-2	TRBJ1-1
TGCAGCGTTGGGTGGGACAGGTACCAAGAGACCCAGTACTTC	CSVGWDRYQETQYF	TRBD1	.	14	TRBV29-1	TRBJ2-5
TGTGCCAGCAGCCGACAGGAGGGGGATGGCTACACCTTC	CASSRQEGDGYTF	.	.	13	TRBV6-4	TRBJ1-2
TGTGCCAGCAGCTCGGGCAATGAGCAGTTCTTC	CASSSGNEQFF	.	.	11	TRBV7-6	TRBJ2-1
TGTGCCAGCAGCTTAAGGGGGGCGTCGAACACTGAAGCTTTCTTT	CASSLRGASNTEAFF	.	.	15	TRBV7-3	TRBJ1-1
TGCGCCAGCAGCCAAGGTACGGGGGAGGACTATAATTCACCCCTCCACTTT	CASSQGTGEDYNSPLHF	.	.	17	TRBV4-1	TRBJ1-6
TGTGCCAGTAGTATCGTCCAAGATCAGCCCCAGCATTTT	CASSIVQDQPQHF	.	few	13	TRBV19	TRBJ1-5
TGTGCCAGCAGCCCAGGGGGGACAGGCCATTACAATGAGCAGTTCTTC	CASSPGGTGHYNEQFF	TRBD1	once	16	TRBV11-2	TRBJ2-1
TGTGCCAGCAGCGCTCTCGGGCCCGGGGACATTCAGTACTTC	CASSALGPGDIQYF	.	.	14	TRBV7-6	TRBJ2-4
TGTGCCAGCAGTGAACATGCCAGGAGGCTTAGCAATCAGCCCCAGCATTTT	CASSEHARRLSNQPQHF	.	.	17	TRBV6-1	TRBJ1-5
TGTGCCAGCTCACAGGGACAAGGCGGGACCGGGGAGCTGTTTTTT	CASSQGQGGTGELFF	.	.	15	TRBV18	TRBJ2-2
TGTGCCAGCAGTCTCGCCGGAGGGATAGGCTACACCTTC	CASSLAGGIGYTF	.	.	13	TRBV6-5	TRBJ1-2
TGTGCCAGCAGTCCCCCGGGCGTCCACAATGAGCAGTTCTTC	CASSPPGVHNEQFF	.	.	14	TRBV5-8	TRBJ2-1
TGTGCCAGCCATACGGGGACTAGCACGTACAATGAGCAGTTCTTC	CASHTGTSTYNEQFF	TRBD2	.	15	TRBV19	TRBJ2-1
TGTGCCAGCTCATTCGCGGGGGGACTCGGATCACCCCTCCACTTT	CASSFAGGLGSPLHF	.	.	15	TRBV9	TRBJ1-6
TGCGCCAGCAGGGACGCGGAAAAACTGTTTTTT	CASRDAEKLFF	.	once	11	TRBV5-1	TRBJ1-4
TGCAGCGTAACGGCGGCAGGTGAAGCTTTCTTT	CSVTAAGEAFF	.	.	11	TRBV29-1	TRBJ1-1